This T cell receptor (beta chain) was recorded in a study of beta chain features in type 1 diabetes. Study-wide results and caveats: Type 1 diabetes patients had moderately but significantly shorter TCRB CDR3s in all four CD4+ subsets. Patients showed naive, central memory and Treg TCRB repertoires that appeared more similar than those of healthy donors.

The authors reverse transcribed all of the isolated RNA, so sequencing captured expressed TCRB transcripts. The method was immunoSEQ multiplex PCR; TCRdb's version includes in-frame clones alone and lacks a portion of them. The sample yields fewer than 45,000 clones, 65% to 70% seen once. The ends lost 4 bases at V and 7 bases at J; junction bases unmatched: 9. The CDR3 contains 15 residues. Germline V gene data show CDR1 as SGDLS and CDR2 as YYNGEE. On this clone itself: Its antigen is unknown.

Input material: Tregs from blood. The chain joins TRBV9 to TRBJ1-5; TRBD1 matches 9 bases. This TCR derives from a man aged 25-45 years with type 1 diabetes. Some clones in this sample may be carry-over from other donors' samples. As DNA, the CDR3 is TGTGCCAGCAGCACCGGGACAGGGAGAGGCCAGCCCCAGCATTTT. This codes for CASSTGTGRGQPQHF. Full variable domain (missing parts from reference TRBV9 and TRBJ1-5): DSGVTQTPKHLITATGQRVTLRCSPRSGDLSVYWYQQSLDQGLQFLIQYYNGEERAKGNILERFSAQQFPDLHSELNLSSLELGDSALYFCASSTGTGRGQPQHFGDGTRLSIL.